This is a list of T cell receptor beta chains from one sample in a study of Graves' ophthalmopathy and Graves' hyperthyroidism. TCRdb reprocessed the multiplex PCR reads with MiXCR, giving one entry per CDR3 protein. The sample has a few hundred thousand distinct CDR3 sequences, approximately 18% seen once. Sequencing was performed on peripheral blood. These receptors were taken from an adult woman with stable Graves' hyperthyroidism. Both conserved end residues are part of each CDR3. The order of the fields is V gene, clone size, J gene, D gene, CDR3 DNA, CDR3 protein. A D gene is named only where the DNA matches it firmly. Only part of the rows carry a size: once, few, many, or a class if the clone is expanded.

v_gene: TRBV19
abundance: many
j_gene: TRBJ2-2
d_gene: .
CDR3nt: TGTGCCAGTAGTATGAACAGGGCTAACACCGGGGAGCTGTTTTTT
CDR3aa: CASSMNRANTGELFF

v_gene: TRBV12-3/TRBV12-4
abundance: many
j_gene: TRBJ2-5
d_gene: TRBD2
CDR3nt: TGTGCCAGCAGCCCGAGACTAGCGGGAGTGGAGACCCAGTACTTC
CDR3aa: CASSPRLAGVETQYF

v_gene: TRBV20-1
abundance: many
j_gene: TRBJ2-7
d_gene: .
CDR3nt: TGCAGTGCTAGATTTGGGCGGGAGCAGTACTTC
CDR3aa: CSARFGREQYF

v_gene: TRBV5-1
abundance: many
j_gene: TRBJ2-7
d_gene: TRBD2
CDR3nt: TGCGCCAGCAGCCCCCGAGGAGCGGGGGGGGGCGAGCAGTACTTC
CDR3aa: CASSPRGAGGGEQYF

v_gene: TRBV7-2
abundance: .
j_gene: TRBJ2-7
d_gene: TRBD2
CDR3nt: TGTGCCAGCAGCCTTCGACTAGCGGGAATGTACGAGCAGTACTTC
CDR3aa: CASSLRLAGMYEQYF

v_gene: TRBV2
abundance: many
j_gene: TRBJ2-2
d_gene: .
CDR3nt: TGTGCCAGCACTTGGGGAAGGGACACCGGGGAGCTGTTTTTT
CDR3aa: CASTWGRDTGELFF

v_gene: TRBV13
abundance: many
j_gene: TRBJ2-7
d_gene: .
CDR3nt: TGTGCCAGCAGCCCCCCCCCCACCGACAGGATGGGGTACGAGCAGTACTTC
CDR3aa: CASSPPPTDRMGYEQYF

v_gene: TRBV7-8
abundance: .
j_gene: TRBJ2-7
d_gene: .
CDR3nt: TGTGCCAGCAGCTTAGGGCGGGCCAGCTCCTACGAGCAGTACTTC
CDR3aa: CASSLGRASSYEQYF

v_gene: TRBV5-1
abundance: many
j_gene: TRBJ1-5
d_gene: TRBD1
CDR3nt: TGCGCCAGCAGACCGGGACAGGGCGATCAGCCCCAGCATTTT
CDR3aa: CASRPGQGDQPQHF

v_gene: TRBV20-1
abundance: .
j_gene: TRBJ2-2
d_gene: TRBD1
CDR3nt: TGCAGTGCTAGAGCCCCGACAGGGGGTACCGGGGAGCTGTTTTTT
CDR3aa: CSARAPTGGTGELFF

v_gene: TRBV5-1
abundance: many
j_gene: TRBJ2-7
d_gene: TRBD1
CDR3nt: TGCGCCAGCAGCCACGGGACAGGGTCTCTCTACGAGCAGTACTTC
CDR3aa: CASSHGTGSLYEQYF

v_gene: TRBV7-9
abundance: .
j_gene: TRBJ2-4
d_gene: .
CDR3nt: TGTGCCAGCAGCTTAGTAAGGGGTTCCAAAAACATTAAGTACTTC
CDR3aa: CASSLVRGSKNIKYF

v_gene: TRBV7-2
abundance: many
j_gene: TRBJ2-5
d_gene: .
CDR3nt: TGTGCCAGCAGCTCCGAAACCGGACGGGAAGAGTTC
CDR3aa: CASSSETGREEF

v_gene: TRBV6-1
abundance: .
j_gene: TRBJ1-1
d_gene: TRBD1
CDR3nt: TGTGCCACCGATGCGGGACAGGGGGGGACTGAAGCTTTCTTT
CDR3aa: CATDAGQGGTEAFF

v_gene: TRBV29-1
abundance: .
j_gene: TRBJ1-5
d_gene: TRBD1
CDR3nt: TGCAGCGTTGTGGGACAGGGAGGCGGTCAGCCCCAGCATTTT
CDR3aa: CSVVGQGGGQPQHF

v_gene: TRBV28
abundance: many
j_gene: TRBJ2-7
d_gene: TRBD2
CDR3nt: TGTGCCAGCAGTGGTAGCGGGAGGGGGGTCTACGAGCAGTACTTC
CDR3aa: CASSGSGRGVYEQYF